These 19 T cell receptor beta chains originate from one sample sequenced in a study of shared clonotypes between healthy human individuals. The protocol was immunoSEQ multiplex PCR, while the TCRdb copy is restricted to in-frame clones and leaves out a portion. The sample records roughly 1.4 million clones, approximately 98.5% being singletons. Sequenced material: naive CD4+ T cells sorted from blood. This sample's subset: CD45RA+ positively selected. The receptors were gathered from a man aged 30 to 45 in good health.

The chain has TRBV5-1 and TRBJ2-2; 9 bases agree with TRBD1. V shed 3 bases and J 3 bases; nucleotides not matched to a gene: 3. The CDR3 runs 15 residues. Germline V lookup: CDR1 SGHRS, CDR2 YFSETQ. The CDR3 DNA sequence: TGCGCCAGCAGCTGGACAGGGGCGGACACCGGGGAGCTGTTTTTT. Translated: CASSWTGADTGELFF.

V and J are TRBV10-3 and TRBJ2-7; TRBD1 agrees at 8 bases. Trimming took 0 bases from V and 7 from J; bases not matched to a gene: 8. Per the germline V gene, CDR1 is ENHRY and CDR2 is SYGVKD. The CDR3 covers 15 residues. For the CDR3, the DNA is TGTGCCATCAGTGAGTCCAGACAGGGGAAGGAAGAGCAGTACTTC. Its protein is CAISESRQGKEEQYF.

The V and J genes are TRBV25-1 and TRBJ2-7; 7 positions agree with TRBD1. Looked up from germline, CDR1 is MGHDK and CDR2 is SYGVNS. The CDR3 totals 15 residues. J gave up 0 bases and V 3 bases, and 5 bases lay outside the gene matches. CDR3 protein: CASSDPAGGSYEQYF. CDR3 nucleotides: TGTGCCAGCAGTGATCCAGCAGGGGGCTCCTACGAGCAGTACTTC.

The V gene is TRBV25-1, the J gene TRBJ2-1; 8 bases match TRBD1. V dropped 3 bases and J dropped 6; count of bases not matched to a gene: 13. The CDR3 has 17 residues. Germline V gives CDR1 MGHDK, CDR2 SYGVNS. Written as DNA, the CDR3 is TGTGCCAGCAGTGATTGGCAGGGGGCCTATGGAGGCAATGAGCAGTTCTTC. This encodes CASSDWQGAYGGNEQFF.

This clone was detected only once. The sample carries other DNA sequences with the same CDR3. The V gene is TRBV18, the J gene TRBJ2-7; no definite D call. The V end lost 0 bases, the J end lost 7 bases, and 7 bases lay between the germline ends. The germline gives CDR1 KGHSH, CDR2 LQKENI. This CDR3 is built from 12 residues. CDR3 in amino acids: CASSPPGREQYF. The CDR3 nucleotides read TGTGCCAGCTCACCACCTGGACGGGAGCAGTACTTC. Full variable domain (missing parts from reference TRBV18 and TRBJ2-7): NAGVMQNPRHLVRRRGQEARLRCSPMKGHSHVYWYRQLPEEGLKFMVYLQKENIIDESGMPKERFSAEFPKEGPSILRIQQVVRGDSAAYFCASSPPGREQYFGPGTRLTVT.

This chain connects TRBV18 to TRBJ1-5, with D hard to call. The V and J ends lost 2 bases and 8 bases respectively, with 7 bases between them. Germline assignment: CDR1 KGHSH and CDR2 LQKENI. The CDR3 loop spans 12 amino acids. The CDR3 here is CASSPAGEPQHF. The CDR3 coding sequence is TGTGCCAGCTCACCAGCGGGCGAGCCCCAGCATTTT.

J is TRBJ2-7 and V is TRBV7-3; 12 positions agree with TRBD2. Per the germline V gene, CDR1 is SGHTA and CDR2 is FQGTGA. The CDR3 sequence is 20 residues long. V shed 5 bases, J shed 2 bases, and the junction held 19 bases outside the gene matches. The CDR3 spells CASSERGIGRLAGETYEQYF. The CDR3 DNA follows: TGTGCCAGCAGCGAAAGGGGAATTGGCAGACTAGCGGGAGAAACCTACGAGCAGTACTTC.

The chain carries TRBV28 and TRBJ1-5, with TRBD1 matching 11 bases. The length of the CDR3 is 16 residues. Germline V gives CDR1 MDHEN, CDR2 SYDVKM. J gave up 5 bases and V 6 bases, and 9 bases lay outside the gene matches. The CDR3 region is CASSRMGQGEDQPQHF. In DNA, the CDR3 is TGTGCCAGCAGCAGAATGGGACAGGGGGAGGATCAGCCCCAGCATTTT.

The chain has TRBV18 and TRBJ2-7, with D unclear. V lost 5 bases to trimming and J lost 0 bases, with 14 bases between them. CDR3 length equals 15 residues. CDR1 is KGHSH, CDR2 LQKENI, per germline. The CDR3 is CASSNLDWVSYEQYF. CDR3 bases: TGTGCCAGCTCAAATCTAGACTGGGTCTCCTACGAGCAGTACTTC.

The chain has TRBV19 and TRBJ2-7; D might be TRBD1 or TRBD2, each matching 5 bases. Germline loops: CDR1 LNHDA, CDR2 SQIVND (reference sequence). The V end lost 2 bases, the J end lost 5 bases, and 7 bases lay between the germline ends. The CDR3 runs to 12 residues. CDR3 in DNA: TGTGCCAGTAGTATACGAGGGGACGAGCAGTACTTC. It is translated as CASSIRGDEQYF.

The rearrangement joins TRBV6-1 to TRBJ2-7; 7 bases align to TRBD2. The CDR3 runs to 11 residues. The junction had 5 bases not matched to a gene; V was cut back by 8 bases and J by 7 bases. Germline assignment: CDR1 MNHNS and CDR2 SASEGT. CDR3 sequence: CASLWGGEQYF. In nucleotides, the CDR3 is TGTGCCAGCCTATGGGGGGGTGAGCAGTACTTC.

The chain has TRBV14 and TRBJ2-7; D not resolved. The V gene's germline CDR1 is SGHDN and CDR2 FVKESK. Deletions cut 3 bases from V and 0 bases from J, with 12 bases between. The CDR3 consists of 15 residues. The CDR3 nucleotides are TGTGCCAGCAGCCAGAGAGGTCTTAGCTCCTACGAGCAGTACTTC. Translating gives CASSQRGLSSYEQYF.

This clone has a single count. The chain joins TRBV10-1 to TRBJ2-1; D is possibly TRBD2 (6 bases). Per the germline V gene, CDR1 is WNHNN and CDR2 is SYGVQD (reference sequence). V dropped 3 bases and J dropped 10 bases, with 13 bases sitting between them. The CDR3 has 13 residues. The CDR3 sequence: CASSESGVAEQFF. CDR3 sequence (DNA): TGCGCCAGCAGTGAATCGGGAGTAGCGGAGCAGTTCTTC.

The chain couples TRBV6-1 to TRBJ2-1; 8 positions agree with TRBD2. This CDR3 has 15 residues. The J segment lost 7 bases and the V segment lost 4 bases, leaving 9 bases of the junction unmatched. From germline, CDR1 is MNHNS and CDR2 SASEGT. The CDR3 sequence is CASSGWEGLANEQFF. In DNA, the CDR3 is TGTGCCAGCAGTGGCTGGGAAGGACTAGCAAATGAGCAGTTCTTC.

The chain links TRBV15 to TRBJ2-7; a weak D match, TRBD1 (5 bases). CDR1 is LNHNV and CDR2 is YYDKDF in the germline V gene (reference sequence). V was shortened by 1 base and J by 0 bases, with 7 bases between the two germline ends. This CDR3 is built from 14 residues. CDR3 DNA sequence: TGTGCCACCAGCAGAGCAGGGAACTCCTACGAGCAGTACTTC. Translation: CATSRAGNSYEQYF.

Points on this clone: This sample also contains other DNA sequences that code for the same CDR3. This chain connects TRBV2 to TRBJ1-5; no clear D gene. V was cut by 8 bases and J by 0 bases, with 8 bases left in between. Germline V CDR1 and CDR2: SNHLY, FYNNEI. There are 13 residues in the CDR3. CDR3 nucleotides: TGTGCCAGCCGTGGGGATAGCAATCAGCCCCAGCATTTT. Its translation is CASRGDSNQPQHF.

The chain joins TRBV11-3 to TRBJ2-1, with 7 bases identical to TRBD2. V lost 5 bases to trimming and J lost 5 bases; unmatched junction nucleotides: 6. This CDR3 is built from 14 residues. Germline CDR1 is SGHNT and CDR2 is YENEEA. CDR3 sequence reads: CASSPWEGHNEQFF. The DNA for the CDR3 is TGTGCCAGCAGCCCCTGGGAGGGCCACAATGAGCAGTTCTTC. The full variable domain, in which reference TRBV11-3 and TRBJ2-1 provide the parts outside the CDR3, is EAGVVQSPRYKIIEKKQPVAFWCNPISGHNTLYWYLQNLGQGPELLIRYENEEAVDDSQLPKDRFSAERLKGVDSTLKIQPAELGDSAVYLCASSPWEGHNEQFFGPGTRLTVL.

The chain links TRBV9 to TRBJ1-1; D is undetermined. Germline V CDR1 and CDR2: SGDLS, YYNGEE. V was trimmed by 4 bases and J by 1 base, leaving 11 bases between them. This CDR3 has 14 amino acids. The CDR3 here is CASSLGGPNTEAFF. The CDR3 nucleotides are TGTGCCAGCAGCCTCGGAGGCCCGAACACTGAAGCTTTCTTT.

The gene calls are TRBV7-8 and TRBJ2-5; the D gene is possibly TRBD2 (7 bases). CDR3 length: 16 residues. Germline V gene data show CDR1 as SGHVS and CDR2 as FQNEAQ. Trimming cost V 2 bases and J 6 bases, with 19 bases left between them. CDR3 sequence (DNA): TGTGCCAGCAGCTTACGGCCTGGGGAGGGGGAAAAGACCCAGTACTTC. It specifies CASSLRPGEGEKTQYF.